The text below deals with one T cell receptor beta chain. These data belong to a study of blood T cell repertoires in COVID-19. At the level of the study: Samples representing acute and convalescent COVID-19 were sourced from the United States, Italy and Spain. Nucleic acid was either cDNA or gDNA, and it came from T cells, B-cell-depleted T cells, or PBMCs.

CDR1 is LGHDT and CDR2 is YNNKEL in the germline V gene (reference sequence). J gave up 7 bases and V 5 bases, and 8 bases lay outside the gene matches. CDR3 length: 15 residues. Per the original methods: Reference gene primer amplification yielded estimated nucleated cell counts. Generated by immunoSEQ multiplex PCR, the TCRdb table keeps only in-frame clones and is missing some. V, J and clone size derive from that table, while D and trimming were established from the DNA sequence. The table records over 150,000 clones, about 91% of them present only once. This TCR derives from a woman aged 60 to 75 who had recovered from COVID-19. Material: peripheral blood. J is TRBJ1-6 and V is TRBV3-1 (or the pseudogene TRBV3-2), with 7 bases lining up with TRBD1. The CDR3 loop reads CASSTWDSSNSPLHF. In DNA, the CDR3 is TGTGCCAGCAGCACCTGGGACAGTTCAAATTCACCCCTCCACTTT.